This T cell receptor beta chain was sequenced for a study of T cell repertoires in cytomegalovirus infection. Whole-study context: Recently identified HLA-C-restricted and well-studied HLA-B-restricted CMV epitopes were used. A matching HLA type, together with CMV infection, was signaled by public TCR beta signatures.

Study-wide results and caveats: Carriers of CMV plus the relevant HLA were identified by cumulative public TCR beta family frequency.

The sample holds a few counts of this clonotype. Its matching antigen is unknown. TCRdb passed the reads through MiXCR, listing each CDR3 protein once. The repertoire includes 700,000 to 900,000 distinct CDR3 sequences, just under 30% of them detected once, and about an eighth sits in the top ten. CDR3 length: 12 amino acids. Trimming stripped 5 bases from V and 5 bases from J, with 6 bases between. The rearrangement uses TRBV12-3 or TRBV12-4 and TRBJ2-2; no clear D. This receptor was identified in a human donor in good health (CMV status not recorded). Some clones in this sample may be carry-over from other donors' samples. The sequencing here drew on cultured CD8+ T cells from PBMCs, taken from culture after CMV antigen stimulation. The CDR3 nucleotides read TGTGCCAGCAGTGTAGGGACCGGGGAGCTGTTTTTT. Encoded protein: CASSVGTGELFF.